This TCR beta chain was sequenced during a study of blood T cell repertoires in COVID-19. Study context: The United States, Italy and Spain supplied acute and convalescent COVID-19 samples. T cells, B-cell-depleted T cells, or PBMCs provided the cDNA or gDNA that served as material.

The V gene's germline CDR1 is SEHNR and CDR2 FQNEAQ (reference sequence). V lost 5 bases, J lost 6 bases, and 9 bases stayed unmatched. The CDR3 extends over 14 amino acids. Source study methods: Amplified reference gene primers provided the basis for estimating nucleated cell counts. Libraries were prepared by immunoSEQ multiplex PCR; TCRdb keeps only in-frame clonotypes and omits some of them. The DNA gave D and trimming, while V, J and clone size come from that table. This table holds about 200,000 clones, approximately 86% found once. Those enrolled in Seattle joined during active infection and were followed longitudinally afterward.

This chain joins TRBV7-9 and TRBJ1-2; 7 nucleotides line up with TRBD1. The sequenced sample was peripheral blood. This clonotype originated in a man in his sixties with COVID-19, enrolled during active disease. The CDR3 DNA is TGTGCCAGCAGCCTGCCCGACAGGGACGATGGCTACACCTTC. This codes for CASSLPDRDDGYTF.